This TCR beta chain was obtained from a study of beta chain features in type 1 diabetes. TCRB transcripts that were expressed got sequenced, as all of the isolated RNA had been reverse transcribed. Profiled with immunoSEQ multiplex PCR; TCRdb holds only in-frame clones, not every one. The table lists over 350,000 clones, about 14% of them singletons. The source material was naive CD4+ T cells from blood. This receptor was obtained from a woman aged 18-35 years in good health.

CDR3 region: CSVDPGQGGYGYTF. The CDR3 nucleotides are TGCAGCGTTGACCCCGGACAGGGCGGCTATGGCTACACCTTC. The rearrangement links TRBV29-1 to TRBJ1-2; the match to TRBD1 covers 8 bases. Germline V CDR1 and CDR2: SQVTM, ANQGSEA. This CDR3 contains 14 residues. J gave up 4 bases and V 3 bases, and 7 bases lay outside the gene matches.